Presented here are 20 T cell receptor beta chains from one specimen sequenced in a study of long-term antiretroviral therapy in people with HIV. Runs used v3.0 of the immunoSEQ assay and were done at survey level. Here immunoSEQ multiplex PCR was the method, and the copy in TCRdb shows in-frame clones only, minus some. This table has roughly 23,000 clones, roughly 82% appearing once. The sequencing here drew on unsorted PBMCs, taken 0.1 years before starting antiretroviral therapy. These receptors were collected from a man aged 18 to 30 with HIV.

This clone was recorded once. The chain employs TRBV7-3 and TRBJ1-6, with D possibly matching TRBD1 (5 bases). In germline, CDR1 is SGHTA, CDR2 FQGTGA. With 2 bases removed from V and 7 bases from J, the gap between germline ends came to 9 bases. This CDR3 is 14 amino acids long. In DNA, the CDR3 is TGTGCCAGCAGCTTACGGCCAGGGAATTCACCCCTCCACTTT. This translates into CASSLRPGNSPLHF.

This chain connects TRBV11-2 to TRBJ2-3; D remains ambiguous. Germline lookup yields CDR1 SGHAT and CDR2 FQNNGV. Trimming took 3 bases from V and 1 from J, leaving 5 bases between them. This CDR3 has 13 amino acids. CDR3 residues: CASSFLGTDTQYF. Written as DNA, the CDR3 is TGTGCCAGCAGCTTCCTGGGCACAGATACGCAGTATTTT.

V and J are TRBV12-5 and TRBJ1-5; TRBD1 agrees at 9 bases. The CDR3 covers 16 residues. Germline assignment: CDR1 LGHNT and CDR2 FRNRAP. V gave up 1 base and J gave up 4 bases; unmatched junction bases: 5. In nucleotides, the CDR3 is TGTGCTAGTGGTTTGGGGGACAGGGAGTGGAATCAGCCCCAGCATTTT. It encodes CASGLGDREWNQPQHF.

Here the CDR3 DNA reads TGTGCCAGCAGCGCGGACCTCCAAGAGACCCAGTACTTC. It specifies CASSADLQETQYF. The chain recombines TRBV5-5 with TRBJ2-5; D gene ambiguous. Per germline, CDR1 SGHKS and CDR2 YYEKEE (reference sequence). CDR3 length: 13 residues. V lost 4 bases, J lost 1 base, and 8 bases lay in between.

The chain employs TRBV4-1 and TRBJ1-1; D unresolved. Germline V gene lookup returns CDR1 MGHRA and CDR2 YSYEKL. V dropped 0 bases and J dropped 4 bases, with 6 bases sitting between them. This CDR3 has 13 amino acids. The CDR3 coding sequence is TGCGCCAGCAGCCAAGAGCACGGCACTGAAGCTTTCTTT. Translated: CASSQEHGTEAFF.

CDR3 sequence reads: CASSLEVTADTQYF. CDR3 nucleotides: TGTGCCAGCAGCTTAGAGGTGACCGCAGATACGCAGTATTTT. V and J are TRBV7-8 and TRBJ2-3; no clear D gene. Germline CDR1 and CDR2: SGHVS and FQNEAQ. The CDR3 has 14 residues. The V end was cut by 1 base, the J end by 4 bases, with 9 bases between.

The J gene is TRBJ2-7, the V gene TRBV11-2; possible D gene TRBD2, 5 bases. This CDR3 comprises 11 residues. Trimming took 4 bases from V and 5 from J, leaving 6 bases between them. Germline assignment: CDR1 SGHAT and CDR2 FQNNGV. CDR3 DNA: TGTGCCAGCAGCTCGGGAAACGAGCAGTACTTC. Residues: CASSSGNEQYF.

This chain links TRBV10-1 with TRBJ2-3, with TRBD2 identical over 9 bases. This CDR3 is built from 13 residues. With 7 bases clipped from V and 2 bases from J, the junction kept 1 base outside the gene matches. Germline CDR1 and CDR2: WNHNN and SYGVQD (reference sequence). The CDR3 DNA reads as TGCGCCAGCAAGCGGGGGGCCACAGATACGCAGTATTTT. Its translation: CASKRGATDTQYF.

J is TRBJ2-7 and V is TRBV11-2; TRBD1 aligns across 9 bases. Germline V CDR1 and CDR2: SGHAT, FQNNGV. V trimming: 6 bases; J trimming: 4 bases; junction bases outside the gene matches: 7. The CDR3 consists of 14 residues. CDR3 DNA: TGTGCCAGCAGATCAACAGGGGGCTGGTACGAGCAGTACTTC. Its protein is CASRSTGGWYEQYF.

V is TRBV30 and J is TRBJ1-1; 8 bases map to TRBD1. This CDR3 spans 13 amino acids. V lost 4 bases and J lost 0; bases outside the gene matches: 1. From germline, CDR1 is GTSNPN and CDR2 SVGIG (reference sequence). The CDR3 DNA reads TGTGCCTGGACCAGGGGGCTGAACACTGAAGCTTTCTTT. Translation: CAWTRGLNTEAFF.

The J gene is TRBJ2-6, the V gene TRBV30; D remains unclear. Per the germline V gene, CDR1 is GTSNPN and CDR2 is SVGIG (reference sequence). This CDR3 spans 13 amino acids. Trimming removed 5 bases at V and 2 bases at J, with 7 bases between. The CDR3: CAWLGPGANVLTF. The DNA for the CDR3 is TGTGCCTGGCTAGGTCCTGGGGCCAACGTCCTGACTTTC.

Written as DNA, the CDR3 is TGCGCCAGCAGCGGCCGACAGGGCGCAACTAATGAAAAACTGTTTTTT. Encoded protein: CASSGRQGATNEKLFF. The chain is built from TRBV4-1 and TRBJ1-4; TRBD1 aligns across 7 bases. The CDR3 length is 16 residues. Germline lookup yields CDR1 MGHRA and CDR2 YSYEKL. The junction had 6 bases not matched to a gene; V was cut back by 5 bases and J by 0 bases.

This clone appeared a single time. The chain couples TRBV5-1 to TRBJ1-2, with 7 bases matching TRBD1. The CDR3 runs to 16 residues. V lost 0 bases to trimming and J lost 8 bases; unmatched junction nucleotides: 13. The germline V gene encodes CDR1 SGHRS and CDR2 YFSETQ. CDR3 coding DNA: TGCGCCAGCAGCTTGGCCGGGGACAGACCCCTGTTGGGCTACACCTTC. As protein: CASSLAGDRPLLGYTF.

The V call is TRBV9, the J call TRBJ1-3; 7 bases match TRBD1. The junction had 0 bases not matched to a gene; V was cut back by 0 bases and J by 0 bases. This CDR3 is 15 amino acids long. Germline CDR1 reads SGDLS; CDR2 reads YYNGEE. The CDR3 DNA is TGTGCCAGCAGCGTAGGGGACAGCTCTGGAAACACCATATATTTT. Its protein product is CASSVGDSSGNTIYF.

The chain combines TRBV28 with TRBJ2-1, with TRBD1 matching over 7 bases. V gave up 5 bases and J gave up 1 base; unmatched junction bases: 5. Per germline, CDR1 MDHEN and CDR2 SYDVKM. The CDR3 loop spans 15 amino acids. The CDR3 DNA is TGTGCCAGCAGTGGGGACAGCGGTTCCTACAATGAGCAGTTCTTC. This sequence encodes CASSGDSGSYNEQFF. The full variable domain, rest sourced from reference TRBV28 and TRBJ2-1, is DVKVTQSSRYLVKRTGEKVFLECVQDMDHENMFWYRQDPGLGLRLIYFSYDVKMKEKGDIPEGYSVSREKKERFSLILESASTNQTSMYLCASSGDSGSYNEQFFGPGTRLTVL.

The chain uses TRBV19 and TRBJ2-1; D is unresolved. The germline V gene has CDR1 LNHDA and CDR2 SQIVND (reference sequence). V gave up 5 bases and J gave up 4 bases, with 3 bases separating them. The CDR3 runs to 11 residues. CDR3 nucleotide sequence: TGTGCCAGTAGTGAATACAATGAGCAGTTCTTC. Its translation is CASSEYNEQFF. The full variable domain, completed using reference TRBV19 and TRBJ2-1, is DGGITQSPKYLFRKEGQNVTLSCEQNLNHDAMYWYRQDPGQGLRLIYYSQIVNDFQKGDIAEGYSVSREKKESFPLTVTSAQKNPTAFYLCASSEYNEQFFGPGTRLTVL.

This clone was recorded a few times. The V gene is TRBV4-2, the J gene TRBJ2-5; D unclear. The germline V gene encodes CDR1 LGHNA and CDR2 YNFKEQ. Trimming pared 1 base from V and 2 bases from J, leaving 23 bases between. CDR3 length: 19 amino acids. The CDR3 region has the DNA TGTGCCAGCAGCCAAGCAGTTGGGGAACTAATGTATGGGCAAGAGACCCAGTACTTC. Its protein product is CASSQAVGELMYGQETQYF.

This chain connects TRBV9 to TRBJ1-6; D gene unclear. V lost 0 bases, J lost 7 bases, and 14 bases lay in between. This CDR3 is 16 amino acids long. Germline V gene lookup returns CDR1 SGDLS and CDR2 YYNGEE. The CDR3 nucleotides read TGTGCCAGCAGCGTAGTGCCGGGAGAGGGAAATTCACCCCTCCACTTT. Amino acids: CASSVVPGEGNSPLHF.

V usage is TRBV11-1 and J usage is TRBJ2-1, with D perhaps matching TRBD2 (6 bases). With 10 bases removed from V and 3 bases from J, the gap between germline ends came to 16 bases. The V gene's germline CDR1 is SGHAT and CDR2 FQDESV (reference sequence). The CDR3 has 14 amino acids. CDR3 region: CATSGTFDYNEQFF. The CDR3 DNA reads as TGTGCCACCTCCGGGACTTTCGACTACAATGAGCAGTTCTTC.

The chain links TRBV19 to TRBJ2-1; tentative D call: TRBD2 (6 bases). The CDR3 length is 15 residues. Deletions cut 7 bases from V and 2 bases from J, with 15 bases between. Looked up from germline, CDR1 is LNHDA and CDR2 is SQIVND (reference sequence). CDR3 residues: CASTTPGGAYNEQFF. The CDR3 DNA sequence: TGTGCCAGTACCACTCCTGGCGGGGCCTACAATGAGCAGTTCTTC.